The 3 T cell receptor beta chains reported below all come from one sample, sequenced in a study of blood T cells in healthy people across ages (dated by TCRdb to between 2014 and 2017). Libraries were constructed by 5' RACE. Data came from an Illumina HiSeq 2500. A second PCR of roughly 7 to 12 cycles was performed with a sample-barcoded 5' primer and a J-beta primer mix. TCRdb cleaned the public reads at Q25 with fastp, built clones with MiXCR and kept in-frame beta chains. Rows with a matching CDR3 protein are joined into one entry that keeps the most common DNA and genes. Present in this sample are hundreds of thousands of distinct CDR3 sequences, just under 25% of which were seen just once. The ten largest clonotypes hold under 9.5% of the sample. The sample was also linked to a second study, of T cells of mothers and their children.

The specimen was blood. All receptors come from a boy between 10 and 17 years old in good health.

This clonotype has more than one count but fewer than ten. This chain joins TRBV4-2 and TRBJ1-1; TRBD1 matches at 10 bases. J lost 3 bases, V lost 0 bases, and 4 bases had no gene match. Looked up from germline, CDR1 is LGHNA and CDR2 is YNFKEQ. The CDR3 spans 16 residues. CDR3 region: CASSQDLGQGDTEAFF. In nucleotides, the CDR3 is TGTGCCAGCAGCCAAGATCTCGGACAGGGGGACACTGAAGCTTTCTTT.

This chain uses TRBV28 with TRBJ2-3; 12 nucleotides align to TRBD2. The CDR3 sequence is 16 residues long. The germline V gene encodes CDR1 MDHEN and CDR2 SYDVKM. The ends lost 4 bases at V and 3 bases at J; junction bases unmatched: 5. In nucleotides, the CDR3 is TGTGCCAGCAGTTCTAGCGGGAGGGTCCGGACAGATACGCAGTATTTT. Its translation is CASSSSGRVRTDTQYF.

The sample holds one count of this clonotype. The chain couples TRBV28 to TRBJ2-1, with TRBD2 matching 7 bases. Germline CDR1 MDHEN, CDR2 SYDVKM. The CDR3 totals 15 residues. V lost 5 bases and J lost 2; bases outside the gene matches: 6. CDR3 sequence (DNA): TGTGCCAGCAGTCCTCTAGCGGACACCTACAATGAGCAGTTCTTC. This encodes CASSPLADTYNEQFF.